This TCR beta chain was documented in a study of cytomegalovirus exposure and HLA in healthy donors. With 60 Vbeta and 13 Jbeta primers, the PCR was carried out. The data were produced by immunoSEQ multiplex PCR, yet TCRdb's version contains in-frame clones alone and is incomplete. The table records roughly 200,000 clones, 75% to 90% of them present only once. V lost 2 bases to trimming and J lost 7 bases, with 9 bases between them. The CDR3 consists of 13 residues. From germline, CDR1 is MNHNS and CDR2 SASEGT. The chain is built from TRBV6-1 and TRBJ2-1; D remains ambiguous. Sequencing was performed on PBMCs. This clonotype was sampled from a boy between 2 and 15 years old in good health and CMV-seronegative. This CDR3 reads CASSEMGLNEQFF. For the CDR3, the DNA is TGTGCCAGCAGTGAAATGGGCCTGAATGAGCAGTTCTTC.